This TCR beta chain was recorded in a study of monozygotic twins with inflammatory bowel disease (dated by TCRdb to between 2018 and 2021). With respect to the entire study: A total of around 30 monozygotic twin pairs were included in the full study, comprising nine German pairs (four IBD-concordant, five IBD-discordant) and 19 IBD-discordant Danish pairs. Each individual had, on average, about 151 000 unique TCRalpha sequences and 181 000 unique TCRbeta sequences available for analysis. Disease-associated traits were sought mainly through comparisons between IBD patients and their genetically identical healthy co-twins within discordant pairs.

CDR1 and CDR2, looked up from the germline V gene, are SQVTM and ANQGSEA. From cysteine to phenylalanine, the CDR3 is 12 amino acids long. Nucleotide data are not available. The protocol used for the library was 5' RACE. Each TCR library was prepared from around 3,400 ng of total RNA. cDNA was synthesized with SMARTScribe reverse transcriptase in eight separate reactions per sample. Unique molecular identifiers containing a 6-nucleotide sample barcode were introduced through template switching during cDNA synthesis. Amplification of TCRalpha and TCRbeta cDNA involved two nested PCRs of 16 and 9 cycles, and each PCR was followed by bead purification. Before amplification, the cDNA was treated with uracil DNA-glycosylase and purified using the QIAquick PCR purification kit. In the second PCR, Illumina TruSeq-compatible adapters and sample-specific barcodes were added. Library quality and concentration were checked on TapeStation and Qubit, and libraries were pooled at around 4.9 ng each. Pooled libraries were sequenced on an Illumina HiSeq2500 single-index Rapid Run with 2 x 100 bp reads and custom sequencing primers. On the study's bioinformatics: PCR and sequencing errors were corrected by UMI-based consensus assembly using MiGEC version 1.2.6. V(D)J alignment, clonotype assembly and CDR3 extraction were performed with MiXCR version 2.1.1. Normalisation of gene usage, clonotype sharing and MAIT/NKT TCR abundance was achieved by analysing the top 1000, 10 000 and 20 000 clonotypes per sample. Diversity was computed as the inverse Simpson index with the vegan R package after downsampling to 27 000 UMIs. Paired Mann-Whitney U tests were applied to discordant twin pairs, and Benjamini-Hochberg correction was used for multiple testing. TCRdb reprocessed the reads and assigns one entry to each CDR3 protein sequence, leaving out DNA. TCRdb assigned the V and J calls; the authors' analysis was not used. The sample table includes 150,000 to 200,000 distinct CDR3 sequences. Together, the top ten hold 6.5% to 9% of the sample.

Results and caveats for the whole study, not just this receptor: IBD patients shared fewer clonotypes with other individuals than healthy twins did, most markedly in patients showing signs of disease activity. No single strong signal or clonotype linked to IBD turned up in the results, so the idea that one exists was not supported. Concordant and discordant twins showed no difference in repertoire similarity, possibly because of limited statistical power. The analysis was unable to tell different T cell subtypes apart. TCRbeta repertoire diversity, by inverse Simpson index, was decreased in IBD patients compared with their healthy co-twins. Because patients were on differing immunosuppressive treatments, the repertoires may have picked up extra background noise and inter-individual variability.

From each donor, an approximately 2.5 ml peripheral blood sample was collected into PAXgene tubes and kept at -80 degrees C. Total RNA was isolated from whole blood with the PAXgene blood miRNA kit on an automated QIAcube, without T cell sorting. Peripheral blood from monozygotic twin pairs, either concordant or discordant for inflammatory bowel disease, underwent deep TCRalpha and TCRbeta repertoire profiling that used unique molecular barcoding. Smoking habits were recorded for all twin pairs, with individuals classified as current, former or never smokers. With respect to this clonotype: There is no known antigen for this receptor.

The source is a human donor with ulcerative colitis or Crohn's disease, or a healthy co-twin of an affected twin (not recorded which). The sequenced material came from blood. Rearrangement joined TRBV29-1 to TRBJ1-2; TCRdb selects TRBD1, and the lack of DNA leaves this call unchecked. CDR3 reads: CGASADRAGGTF.